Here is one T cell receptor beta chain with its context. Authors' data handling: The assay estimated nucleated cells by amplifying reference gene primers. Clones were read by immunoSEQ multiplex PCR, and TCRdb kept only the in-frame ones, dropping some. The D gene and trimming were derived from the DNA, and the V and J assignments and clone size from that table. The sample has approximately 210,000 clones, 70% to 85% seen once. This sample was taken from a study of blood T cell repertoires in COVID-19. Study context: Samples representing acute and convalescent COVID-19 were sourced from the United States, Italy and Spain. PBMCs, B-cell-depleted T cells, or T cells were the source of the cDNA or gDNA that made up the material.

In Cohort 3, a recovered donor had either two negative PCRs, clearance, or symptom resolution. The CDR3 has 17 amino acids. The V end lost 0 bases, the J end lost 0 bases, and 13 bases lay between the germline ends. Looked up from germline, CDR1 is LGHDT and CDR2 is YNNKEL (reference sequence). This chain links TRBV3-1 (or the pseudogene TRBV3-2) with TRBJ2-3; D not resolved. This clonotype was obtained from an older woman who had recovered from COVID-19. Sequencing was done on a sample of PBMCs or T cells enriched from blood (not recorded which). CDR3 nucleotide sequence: TGTGCCAGCAGCCAAGAAGGCAGCGCGAAAAGCACAGATACGCAGTATTTT. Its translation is CASSQEGSAKSTDTQYF.